This T cell receptor beta chain was recovered during a study of T cells expressing NK-cell markers. Across the study: In the group of eight sequenced donors, seven were HCMV-seropositive and one was seronegative. Study-wide results and limits: Dominant NKG2C+ clonotypes made up roughly 1.0-7.5% of CD8+ T cells in six donors. Unclear, still, was the HCMV specificity of the expanded NKG2C+ T cell clones. One observes that, in a handful of donors, these clonotypes were also the leading ones within the CD3+CD56-NKG2C+ fraction.

As to this clonotype: Its antigen is unidentified.

In germline, CDR1 is MDHEN, CDR2 SYDVKM. This CDR3 spans 17 amino acids. TCRdb reprocessed the 5' RACE reads and stores each CDR3 protein as one record, lacking DNA. Its listing shows around 3,300 distinct CDR3 sequences. The sample consisted of blood T cells: a sorted CD56 or NKG2C T cell subset, CD4+ or CD8+ T cells, or bulk PBMC T cells (not recorded which). The chain has TRBV28 and TRBJ2-3; TCRdb lists TRBD2, though no DNA is available to test this call. This receptor was obtained from a man aged 18 to 70 in good health. CDR3 in amino acids: CASSLDPGTSGGRSQYF.